This section outlines one T cell receptor (beta chain) sequence together with its context. This record belongs to a study of blood T cell repertoires in COVID-19. Study-level background: COVID-19 samples from acute and convalescent phases originated in the United States, Italy and Spain.

Assay: immunoSEQ multiplex PCR; the TCRdb copy retains only in-frame clones and omits some. The repertoire has 70,000 to 75,000 clones, roughly 80% of them found once; the top ten carry about 4.4%. Sequencing was performed on peripheral blood. This receptor was taken from a woman older than 75 with active or convalescent COVID-19.

Here the CDR3 DNA reads TGTGCCAGCAGCTTATCTCCTGTTTTGAACACTGAAGCTTTCTTT. Translating it yields CASSLSPVLNTEAFF. The chain is built from TRBV7-2 and TRBJ1-1; D remains ambiguous. Between the trimmed V and J ends, which lost 2 bases and 0 bases, there was a span of 10 bases. This CDR3 is 15 amino acids long. Germline V gene sequence: CDR1 SGHTA, CDR2 FQGNSA.